Below are 11 T cell receptor beta chains sequenced from a single sample in a study of CD8+ T cells in alopecia areata. Following extraction, RNA underwent reverse transcription to cDNA, which served as the sequencing template. Libraries were prepared by immunoSEQ multiplex PCR; TCRdb keeps only in-frame clonotypes and omits some of them. The profile covers about 270,000 clones, none occurring a single time. Sorting of pooled cutaneous lymph node cells was based on CD4, CD8alpha, NKG2D, NKG2ACE and other markers. The sequencing input was CD4+ T cells sorted from a lymph node. The receptors shown here come from a C3H/HeJ mouse with alopecia areata. The strain's MHC: H2-k.

The sample holds a few counts of this clone. Gene names and germline match the mouse. The CDR3 goes on 4 residues after the read ends, and that part is filled in from the germline J gene. This specimen includes other DNA sequences encoding the same CDR3. The chain uses TRBV13-2 and TRBJ2-5, with D perhaps matching TRBD1 (6 bases). From germline, CDR1 is NNHNN and CDR2 SYGAGS (reference sequence). The CDR3 length is 12 residues. CDR3 bases read: TGTGCCAGCGGCGGGACAAAAGAC. It yields the protein CASGGTKD. The full CDR3 reads CASGGTKDTQYF.

This clone occurred a few times. Gene names refer to mouse genes. Read data end 4 residues before the CDR3 end; the end is taken from the germline J gene. This chain uses TRBV17 with TRBJ2-3; TRBD2 agrees at 8 bases. This CDR3 has 17 amino acids. CDR1 is MNHDT and CDR2 is YYDKIL in the germline V gene. V lost 0 bases and J lost 0; bases outside the gene matches: 5. Incomplete CDR3 DNA: TGTGCTAGCAGTAGAGATCTGGGACTGGATAGTGCAGAA. Residues: CASSRDLGLDSAE. The whole CDR3 protein reads CASSRDLGLDSAETLYF.

Points on this clone: Gene names and germline refer to mouse. The sequenced fragment ends 4 residues before the CDR3 boundary, so the rest is inferred from the germline J gene. The V gene is TRBV31, the J gene TRBJ2-5; D gene unclear. The V gene lost 0 bases and the J gene lost 1 base, with 8 bases spanning the gap. Germline-derived CDR1 and CDR2 are GKSSPN and SITVG. The CDR3 has 14 residues. CDR3 in amino acids: CAWSLGFYQDTQYF. The CDR3 bases that were read are TGTGCCTGGAGTCTGGGGTTTTACCAAGAC.

This clone turned up a few times. Mouse germline and gene names are used. Read data end 4 residues before the CDR3 end; the end is taken from the germline J gene. J is TRBJ2-3 and V is TRBV13-2; D uncertain. Per germline, CDR1 NNHNN and CDR2 SYGAGS (reference sequence). Trimming pared 2 bases from V and 1 base from J, leaving 2 bases between. The CDR3 has 12 residues. CDR3 DNA (partial): TGTGCCAGCGGTGAGGGTGCAGAA. Its translation: CASGEGAE. The CDR3 in its entirety is CASGEGAETLYF.

This clone was counted only a few times. Gene labels here are mouse ones. The read falls 4 residues short of the CDR3 end, and the missing part is taken from the germline J gene. The chain recombines TRBV13-1 with TRBJ2-3; 8 bases map to TRBD2. The CDR3 is 16 amino acids. V dropped 2 bases and J dropped 2; count of bases not matched to a gene: 7. Germline V gene lookup returns CDR1 NSHNY and CDR2 SYGAGN. CDR3 residues: CASSEGGGGVAETLYF. The part of the CDR3 DNA that was read is TGTGCCAGCAGTGAAGGGGGGGGCGGTGTTGCAGAA.

This clone appeared a few times. Gene names denote mouse genes. The read gets to within 4 residues of the CDR3 end, and the germline J gene fills in the rest. In the same sample, other DNA sequences code for this CDR3. This chain connects TRBV13-1 to TRBJ2-3; D may be TRBD1 (6 bases). The CDR3 runs 15 residues. Germline assignment: CDR1 NSHNY and CDR2 SYGAGN. Trimming pared 0 bases from V and 0 bases from J, leaving 8 bases between. The sequenced part of the CDR3 DNA is TGTGCCAGCAGTGATGCAGGGGTCAGTGCAGAA. Protein: CASSDAGVSAE. The whole CDR3 is CASSDAGVSAETLYF.

Only a few counts were recorded for this clone. Gene labels here are mouse ones. The read comes to an end 4 residues before the CDR3 does, leaving the germline J gene to fill in the end. The chain has TRBV17 and TRBJ2-7, with TRBD1 matching 7 bases. Germline CDR1 is MNHDT and CDR2 is YYDKIL. This CDR3 has 14 amino acids. The CDR3 reads CASSRDRGQYEQYF. The CDR3 bases that were read are TGTGCTAGCAGTAGAGATCGGGGACAGTAT.

Remarks on this clone: Gene names are the mouse ones. Read sequence stops 3 residues before the CDR3 end, and the germline J gene provides the missing end. V is TRBV31 and J is TRBJ1-6; 10 nucleotides line up with TRBD1. TRBJ1-6 is identified as an open reading frame with a role that is uncertain. Germline V gene sequence: CDR1 GKSSPN, CDR2 SITVG. There are 18 residues in the CDR3. Losses at the gene ends were 2 bases for V and 3 bases for J; bases not matched to a gene: 10. This chain's CDR3 is CAWSLSFRDRGYNSPLYF. The sequenced CDR3 bases are TGTGCCTGGAGTTTAAGCTTCCGGGACAGGGGCTATAATTCGCCC.

In the case of this clone: Here the gene names and germline are mouse. The CDR3 end is not reached by the read, which stops 4 residues before it; the germline J gene fills it in. The same CDR3 can be traced to other DNA sequences in this sample. The chain uses TRBV19 and TRBJ2-1; 10 bases align to TRBD1. CDR1 and CDR2 from the germline V gene are FNHDT and SITEND (reference sequence). The CDR3 is made up of 13 amino acids. V trimming: 3 bases; J trimming: 6 bases; junction bases outside the gene matches: 0. The part of the CDR3 DNA that was read is TGTGCCAGCAGTAGACAGGGGGCTGCT. It is translated as CASSRQGAA. The entire CDR3 protein is CASSRQGAAEQFF.

This clone has only a few counts. Gene names follow the mouse nomenclature. Read data end 4 residues before the CDR3 end; the end is taken from the germline J gene. The chain employs TRBV1 and TRBJ1-2; TRBD1 matches 10 bases. The J segment lost 2 bases and the V segment lost 5 bases, leaving 5 bases of the junction unmatched. The CDR3 is 15 residues long. In germline, CDR1 is NSQYPW, CDR2 LRSPGD (reference sequence). CDR3 DNA (partial): TGCACCTGCAGTACAGGACAGGGGGGGAACTCC. As protein: CTCSTGQGGNS. The entire CDR3 is CTCSTGQGGNSDYTF.

The sample holds a few counts of this clone. The listed genes are named as in mouse. The same CDR3 also results from other DNA sequences found in this sample. CDR3 bases read: TGTGCCTGGAGTCTGGGGGGGCGCACCGGG. Translated: CAWSLGGRTG. The entire CDR3 protein reads CAWSLGGRTGQLYF. The J gene is TRBJ2-2, the V gene TRBV31; TRBD2 agrees at 8 bases. The read ends 4 residues before the CDR3 terminus; that terminus is restored from the germline J gene. J gave up 4 bases and V 0 bases, and 1 base lay outside the gene matches. There are 14 residues in the CDR3. The germline V gene encodes CDR1 GKSSPN and CDR2 SITVG.